Listed below are T cell receptor beta chains from one sample, sequenced in a study of cytotoxic CD8 clonotypes in ibrutinib-treated CLL. Here immunoSEQ multiplex PCR was the method, and the copy in TCRdb shows in-frame clones only, minus some. The sample holds more than 60,000 clones, roughly 83% seen once. The sample consisted of PBMCs, taken after 24 months of ibrutinib treatment. Receptor source: a human donor with chronic lymphocytic leukemia. The CDR3 runs from the conserved cysteine through the conserved F or W. Each record gives: V gene, D gene, CDR3 length, J gene, CDR3 protein. A D gene is named only where the DNA matches it firmly.

TRBV5-4	TRBD2	16	TRBJ2-7	CASSRRTSGSVEEQYF
TRBV18	NA	14	TRBJ1-1	CASSPNDGDTEAFF
TRBV28	NA	15	TRBJ1-4	CASSPTARLNEKLFF
TRBV5-4	NA	14	TRBJ2-7	CASSRPGRTYEQYF
TRBV5-1	NA	14	TRBJ1-1	CASSSGQLNTEAFF
TRBV18	NA	15	TRBJ2-7	CASSITDSGVHEQYF
TRBV30	NA	12	TRBJ2-7	CAWSNRDRAVNF
TRBV28	NA	17	TRBJ2-5	CASSFFRGTGFGETQYF
TRBV11-1	TRBD1	14	TRBJ2-2	CASSFDRAVGELFF
TRBV28	TRBD2	12	TRBJ2-7	CASSSTSAEQYF
TRBV29-1	NA	12	TRBJ2-3	CSVLGGAYTQYF
TRBV28	TRBD2	12	TRBJ2-3	CASSLGLVKPDF
TRBV4-1	NA	16	TRBJ2-5	CASSQEGGLGQGTQYF
TRBV2	TRBD1	14	TRBJ1-2	CASSVGQGALGYTF
TRBV10-3	NA	15	TRBJ2-2	CAISESKQLSGELFF
TRBV9	TRBD1	15	TRBJ2-1	CASSSGDSLSGEQFF
TRBV19	TRBD1	16	TRBJ2-7	CASSAPGGASRERQYF
TRBV4-2	TRBD2	16	TRBJ2-7	CASSRGLAGVVYEQYF
TRBV18	NA	14	TRBJ1-4	CASSPLGRGEKLFF
TRBV7-9	TRBD1	12	TRBJ1-2	CASSFNRGGYTF
TRBV2	NA	14	TRBJ2-7	CASRLDRTSYEQYF
TRBV5-4	NA	15	TRBJ2-7	CASSLVGHASYEQYF
TRBV25-1	NA	15	TRBJ2-2	CASSDGPGPAGELFF
TRBV28	NA	14	TRBJ1-2	CASSLGGIYYGYTF
TRBV29-1	NA	13	TRBJ1-3	CSGAGGSGNTIYF
TRBV5-4	TRBD2	16	TRBJ2-7	CASSSRLAGVMYEQYF
TRBV28	NA	11	TRBJ1-5	CASSQLSPQHF
TRBV6-1	NA	15	TRBJ1-5	CASSESWGRNQPQHF
TRBV9	TRBD2	16	TRBJ2-2	CASSLPTSGNTGELFF
TRBV2	TRBD1	15	TRBJ2-3	CASSDDRGIADTQYF
TRBV28	NA	14	TRBJ2-6	CASSLRTGANVLTF
TRBV6-5	NA	16	TRBJ1-2	CASSYSTGFNNYGYTF
TRBV2	NA	11	TRBJ2-1	CASRGYNEQFF
TRBV6-1	NA	12	TRBJ2-1	CASSELNNEQFF
TRBV18	NA	18	TRBJ2-1	CASSPYEGRAGGKNEQFF
TRBV7-6	TRBD2	14	TRBJ2-7	CASSPGGTTYEQYF
TRBV29-1	NA	13	TRBJ2-7	CSVGGTHLDEQYF
TRBV5-1	NA	15	TRBJ1-4	CASSLQSGGIEKLFF
TRBV5-4	NA	16	TRBJ1-1	CASSLPTGGMNTEAFF
TRBV25-1	NA	13	TRBJ2-7	CASSAKGIHEQYF
TRBV28	NA	14	TRBJ2-5	CASSHVGGWETQYF
TRBV5-1	TRBD2	15	TRBJ2-7	CASSLETSGSGEQYF
TRBV6-5	NA	13	TRBJ2-3	CASIDPNTDTQYF
TRBV4-3	NA	12	TRBJ1-2	CASRDDDYGYTF
TRBV7-9	NA	15	TRBJ1-3	CASSLASGSGNTIYF
TRBV7-3	NA	14	TRBJ2-2	CASSLGAVTGELFF
TRBV28	TRBD1	11	TRBJ1-1	CASSRDRQAFF